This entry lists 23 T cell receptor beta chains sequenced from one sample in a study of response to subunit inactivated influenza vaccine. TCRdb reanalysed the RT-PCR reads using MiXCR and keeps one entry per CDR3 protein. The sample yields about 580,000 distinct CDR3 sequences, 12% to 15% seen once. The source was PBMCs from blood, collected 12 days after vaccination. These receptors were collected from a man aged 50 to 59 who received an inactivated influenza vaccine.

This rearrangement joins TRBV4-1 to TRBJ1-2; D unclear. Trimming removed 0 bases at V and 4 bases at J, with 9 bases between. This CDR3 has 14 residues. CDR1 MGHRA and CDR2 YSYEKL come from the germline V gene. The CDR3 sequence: CASSQEGSTYGYTF. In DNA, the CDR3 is TGCGCCAGCAGCCAAGAGGGCAGTACCTATGGCTACACCTTC.

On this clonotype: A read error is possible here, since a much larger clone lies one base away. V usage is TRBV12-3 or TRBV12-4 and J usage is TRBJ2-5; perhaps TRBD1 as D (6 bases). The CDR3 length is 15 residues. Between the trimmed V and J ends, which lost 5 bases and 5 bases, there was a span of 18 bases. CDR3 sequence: CASSPLGSGAETQYF. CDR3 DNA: TGTGCCAGCAGTCCCTTAGGGTCAGGGGCGGAGACCCAGTACTTC.

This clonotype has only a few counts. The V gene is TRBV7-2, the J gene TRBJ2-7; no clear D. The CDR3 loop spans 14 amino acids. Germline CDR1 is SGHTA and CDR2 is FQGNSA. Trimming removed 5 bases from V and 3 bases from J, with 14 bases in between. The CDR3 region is CASSRVESGYEQYF. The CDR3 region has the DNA TGTGCCAGCAGCAGGGTAGAATCGGGCTACGAGCAGTACTTC.

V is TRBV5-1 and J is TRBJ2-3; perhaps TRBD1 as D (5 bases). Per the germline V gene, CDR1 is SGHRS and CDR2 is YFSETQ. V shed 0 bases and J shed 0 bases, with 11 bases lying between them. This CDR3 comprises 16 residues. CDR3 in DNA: TGCGCCAGCAGCTTGGGACAGAGCCTTAGCACAGATACGCAGTATTTT. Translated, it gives CASSLGQSLSTDTQYF.

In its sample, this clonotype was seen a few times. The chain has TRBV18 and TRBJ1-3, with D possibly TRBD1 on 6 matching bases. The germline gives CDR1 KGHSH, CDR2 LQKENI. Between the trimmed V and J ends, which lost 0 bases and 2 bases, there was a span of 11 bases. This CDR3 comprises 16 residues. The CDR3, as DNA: TGTGCCAGCTCACCACCGAGTTACAGGGCTGGAAACACCATATATTTT. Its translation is CASSPPSYRAGNTIYF. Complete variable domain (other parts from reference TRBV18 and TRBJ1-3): NAGVMQNPRHLVRRRGQEARLRCSPMKGHSHVYWYRQLPEEGLKFMVYLQKENIIDESGMPKERFSAEFPKEGPSILRIQQVVRGDSAAYFCASSPPSYRAGNTIYFGEGSWLTVV.

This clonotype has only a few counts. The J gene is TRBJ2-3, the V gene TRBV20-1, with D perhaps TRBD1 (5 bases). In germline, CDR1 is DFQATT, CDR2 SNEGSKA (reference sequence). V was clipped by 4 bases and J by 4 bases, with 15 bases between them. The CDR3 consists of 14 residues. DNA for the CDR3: TGCAGTGCTAATGGGGCAGGGTGGGCAGATACGCAGTATTTT. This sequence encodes CSANGAGWADTQYF.

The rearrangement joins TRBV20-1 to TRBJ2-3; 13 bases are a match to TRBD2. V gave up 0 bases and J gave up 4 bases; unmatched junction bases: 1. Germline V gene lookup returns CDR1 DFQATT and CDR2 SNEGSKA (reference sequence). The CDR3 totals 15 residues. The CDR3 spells CSARELAGGADTQYF. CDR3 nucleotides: TGCAGTGCTAGAGAACTAGCGGGAGGGGCAGATACGCAGTATTTT.

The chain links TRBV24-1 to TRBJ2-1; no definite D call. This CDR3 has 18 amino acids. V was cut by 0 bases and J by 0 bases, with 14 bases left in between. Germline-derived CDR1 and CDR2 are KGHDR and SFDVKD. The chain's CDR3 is CATSDLVGLLRSYNEQFF. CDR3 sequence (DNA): TGTGCCACCAGTGATTTGGTAGGCCTGTTACGCTCCTACAATGAGCAGTTCTTC.

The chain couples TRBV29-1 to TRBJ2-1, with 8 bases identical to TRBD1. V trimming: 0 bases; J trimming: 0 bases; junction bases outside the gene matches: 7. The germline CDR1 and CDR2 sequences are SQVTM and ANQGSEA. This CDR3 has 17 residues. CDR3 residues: CSVEEARTGSSYNEQFF. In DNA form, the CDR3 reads TGCAGCGTTGAAGAGGCACGGACAGGGAGCTCCTACAATGAGCAGTTCTTC.

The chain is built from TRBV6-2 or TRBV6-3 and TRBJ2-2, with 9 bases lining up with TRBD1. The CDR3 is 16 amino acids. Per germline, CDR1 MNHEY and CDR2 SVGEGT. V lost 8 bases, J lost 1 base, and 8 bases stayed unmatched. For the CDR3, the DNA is TGTGCCAGCCGATCTCCGGGACAGGGGAACACCGGGGAGCTGTTTTTT. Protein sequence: CASRSPGQGNTGELFF.

CDR3 DNA: TGTGCCAGCAGCGCGGGACAGGCTCCCTATGGCTACACCTTC. Its translation is CASSAGQAPYGYTF. The chain joins TRBV7-2 to TRBJ1-2; 8 nucleotides line up with TRBD1. The CDR3 is made up of 14 amino acids. Losses at the gene ends were 5 bases for V and 4 bases for J; bases not matched to a gene: 6. The germline CDR1 and CDR2 sequences are SGHTA and FQGNSA.

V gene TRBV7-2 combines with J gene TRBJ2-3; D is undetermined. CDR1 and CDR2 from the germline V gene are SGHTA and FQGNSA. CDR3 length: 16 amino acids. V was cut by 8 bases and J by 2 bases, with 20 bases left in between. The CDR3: CASLPGRQWITDTQYF. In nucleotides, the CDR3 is TGTGCCAGCCTACCAGGCCGCCAATGGATCACAGATACGCAGTATTTT.

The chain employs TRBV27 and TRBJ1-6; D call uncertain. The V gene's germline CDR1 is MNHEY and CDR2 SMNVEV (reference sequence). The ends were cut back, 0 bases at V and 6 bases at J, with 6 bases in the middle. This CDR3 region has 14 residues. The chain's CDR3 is CASSLSASNSPLHF. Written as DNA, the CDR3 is TGTGCCAGCAGTTTATCTGCCTCTAATTCACCCCTCCACTTT.

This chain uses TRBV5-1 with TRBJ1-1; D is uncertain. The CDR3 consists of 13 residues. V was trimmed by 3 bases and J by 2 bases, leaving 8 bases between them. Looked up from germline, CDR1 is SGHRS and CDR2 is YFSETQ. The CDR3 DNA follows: TGCGCCAGCAGCTCGCCCGTTAACACTGAAGCTTTCTTT. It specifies CASSSPVNTEAFF.

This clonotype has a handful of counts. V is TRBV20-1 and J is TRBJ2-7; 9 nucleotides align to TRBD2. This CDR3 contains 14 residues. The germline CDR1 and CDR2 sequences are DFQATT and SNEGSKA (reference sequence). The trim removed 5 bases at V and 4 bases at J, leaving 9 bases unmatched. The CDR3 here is CSARPRTSDYEQYF. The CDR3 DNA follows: TGCAGTGCTCGCCCGAGGACTAGCGATTACGAGCAGTACTTC.

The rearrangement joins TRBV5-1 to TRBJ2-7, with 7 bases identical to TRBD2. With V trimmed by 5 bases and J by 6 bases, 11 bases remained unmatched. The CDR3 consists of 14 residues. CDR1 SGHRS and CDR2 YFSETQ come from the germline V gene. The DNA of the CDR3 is TGCGCCAGCAGTCCGACTAGCCCCAGTCGCGAGCAGTACTTC. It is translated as CASSPTSPSREQYF.

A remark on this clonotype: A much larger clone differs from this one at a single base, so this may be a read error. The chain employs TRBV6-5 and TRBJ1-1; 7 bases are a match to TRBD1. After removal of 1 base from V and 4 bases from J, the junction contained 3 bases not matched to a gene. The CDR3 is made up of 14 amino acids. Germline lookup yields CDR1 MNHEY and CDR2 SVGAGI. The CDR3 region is CASSYLQGSTEAFF. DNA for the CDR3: TGTGCCAGCAGTTACTTACAGGGGAGCACTGAAGCTTTCTTT.

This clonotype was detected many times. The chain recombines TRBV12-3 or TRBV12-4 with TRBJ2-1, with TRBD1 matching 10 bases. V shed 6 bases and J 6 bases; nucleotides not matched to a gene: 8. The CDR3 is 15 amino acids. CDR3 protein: CASSQDRGTLNEQFF. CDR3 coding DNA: TGTGCCAGCAGCCAGGACAGGGGGACCCTCAATGAGCAGTTCTTC.

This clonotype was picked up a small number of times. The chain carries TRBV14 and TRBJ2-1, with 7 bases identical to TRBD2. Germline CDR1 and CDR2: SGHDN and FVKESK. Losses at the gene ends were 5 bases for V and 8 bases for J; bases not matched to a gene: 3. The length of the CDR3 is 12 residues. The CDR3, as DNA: TGTGCCAGCAGCATTAGCGGGTATGAGCAGTTCTTC. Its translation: CASSISGYEQFF.

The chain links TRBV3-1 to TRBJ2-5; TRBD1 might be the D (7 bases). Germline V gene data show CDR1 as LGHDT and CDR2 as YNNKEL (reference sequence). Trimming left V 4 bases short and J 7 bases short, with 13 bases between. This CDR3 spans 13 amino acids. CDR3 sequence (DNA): TGTGCCAGCAGCCGACAGGGACTGGGGACCCAGTACTTC. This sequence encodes CASSRQGLGTQYF.

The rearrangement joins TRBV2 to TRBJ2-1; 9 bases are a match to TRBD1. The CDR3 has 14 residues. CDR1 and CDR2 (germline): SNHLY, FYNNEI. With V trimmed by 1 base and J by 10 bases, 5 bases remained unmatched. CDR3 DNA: TGTGCCAGCAGTGAAGGGGGACAGGGCAAGGAGCAGTTCTTC. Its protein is CASSEGGQGKEQFF. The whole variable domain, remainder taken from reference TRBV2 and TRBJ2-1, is EPEVTQTPSHQVTQMGQEVILRCVPISNHLYFYWYRQILGQKVEFLVSFYNNEISEKSEIFDDQFSVERPDGSNFTLKIRSTKLEDSAMYFCASSEGGQGKEQFFGPGTRLTVL.

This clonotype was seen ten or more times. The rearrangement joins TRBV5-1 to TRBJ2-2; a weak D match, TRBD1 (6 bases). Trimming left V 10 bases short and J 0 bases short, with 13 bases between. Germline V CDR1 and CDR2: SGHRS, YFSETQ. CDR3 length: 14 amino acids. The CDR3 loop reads CAARQDANTGELFF. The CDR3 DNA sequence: TGCGCCGCAAGACAGGACGCGAACACCGGGGAGCTGTTTTTT.

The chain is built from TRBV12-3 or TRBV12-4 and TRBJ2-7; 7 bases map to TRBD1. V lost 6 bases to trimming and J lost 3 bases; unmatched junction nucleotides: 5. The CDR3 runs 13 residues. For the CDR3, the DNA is TGTGCCAGCAGCGCCACAGGGGTCTACGAGCAGTACTTC. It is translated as CASSATGVYEQYF.